The present TCR beta chain was sequenced within a study of cytomegalovirus exposure and HLA in healthy donors. As to this clone: Its target is not known. Other DNA sequences in this sample translate to the same CDR3.

It was with 60 Vbeta and 13 Jbeta primers that the PCR ran. Clones were read by immunoSEQ multiplex PCR, and TCRdb kept only the in-frame ones, dropping some. The sample carries about 160,000 clones, around 83% recorded once. General study points: Prediction of most subjects' HLA-A and HLA-B alleles by TCR beta sequences was reportedly accurate. When a later analysis compared HLA-associated TCR beta chains with equally common others, the HLA-associated chains turned out to be more clonally expanded and to have lower generation probabilities.

This TCR came from a man between 18 and 29 years old in good health and CMV-seropositive. Material for sequencing was PBMCs.

CDR3 in DNA: TGCAGCGTTGAGGATCTGGAGGGAAGAACTGAAGCTTTCTTT. It yields the protein CSVEDLEGRTEAFF. This chain links TRBV29-1 with TRBJ1-1; D call uncertain. Germline V gives CDR1 SQVTM, CDR2 ANQGSEA. This CDR3 is 14 amino acids long. Trimming stripped 3 bases from V and 5 bases from J, with 16 bases between.